Each of the 15 T cell receptor beta chains below was sequenced from the same sample in a study of human T cells and chemical hapten exposure (dated by TCRdb to the early 2020s). The receptor library was made with RACE. TCRdb records NextSeq 500 as the sequencer. The public reads were reanalyzed by TCRdb: fastp trimming at Q25, MiXCR alignment, in-frame beta chains only. Merged by CDR3 protein, the rows form single entries marked with the most common genes and DNA. Here the sample has more than 150,000 distinct CDR3 sequences; around 30% occur a single time. The ten largest clones represent just under 3% of the sample. The sample's time point label, decoded: pre-sensitization, week 0. The meaning of the sample's treatment or condition label: therapeutic diphenylcyclopropenone sensitization with weekly scalp DPC. The sample was whole blood, taken in connection with sensitization to the hapten diphenylcyclopropenone (DPC). The source of these receptors is a woman in her 30s with alopecia areata. Some clones in this sample may be carry-over from other donors' samples.

This chain links TRBV18 with TRBJ2-5; the D gene is possibly TRBD1 (6 bases). CDR1 and CDR2 (germline): KGHSH, LQKENI. The V gene lost 4 bases and the J gene lost 1 base, with 13 bases spanning the gap. The CDR3 covers 15 residues. CDR3 in DNA: TGTGCCAGCTCACAGCTGTTGGACAGCCAAGAGACCCAGTACTTC. It yields the protein CASSQLLDSQETQYF.

This clonotype was seen many times. This rearrangement joins TRBV10-2 to TRBJ2-7; D perhaps matches TRBD2 (6 bases). V lost 2 bases and J 5 bases, leaving 13 bases between the germline ends. The CDR3 runs to 14 residues. Germline CDR1 and CDR2: WSHSY and SAAADI. In DNA, the CDR3 is TGCGCCAGCAGTGAGAGGAACTGGAGGGACGAGCAGTACTTC. Translating it yields CASSERNWRDEQYF.

The gene calls are TRBV10-3 and TRBJ2-7; D is unresolved. CDR3 length: 14 residues. V was clipped by 0 bases and J by 0 bases, with 6 bases between them. Germline CDR1 is ENHRY and CDR2 is SYGVKD. CDR3 sequence: CAISESSNSYEQYF. The CDR3 region has the DNA TGTGCCATCAGTGAGTCGTCCAACTCCTACGAGCAGTACTTC.

Points on this clonotype: The final CDR3 position lacks the conserved phenylalanine or tryptophan, pointing to a likely read error. V and J are TRBV14 and TRBJ2-3; D is uncertain. V lost 4 bases to trimming and J lost 6 bases, with 11 bases between them. This CDR3 is 13 amino acids long. Per germline, CDR1 SGHDN and CDR2 FVKESK. The chain's CDR3 is CASSRRAGDTQYL. CDR3 DNA sequence: TGTGCCAGCAGCCGACGGGCCGGGGATACGCAGTATTTG.

The chain has TRBV5-6 and TRBJ1-3; tentatively, D is TRBD1 (6 bases). Germline CDR1 is SGHDT and CDR2 is YYEEEE. The CDR3 sequence is 14 residues long. V lost 7 bases and J lost 5, with 16 bases in between. CDR3 bases: TGTGCCAGCGGATTACAGGGTGCTAGAAACACCATATATTTT. This encodes CASGLQGARNTIYF.

This clonotype was picked up a small number of times. The V and J genes are TRBV5-1 and TRBJ2-7; D gene unclear. V lost 3 bases and J lost 2, with 12 bases in between. The CDR3 totals 14 residues. From germline, CDR1 is SGHRS and CDR2 YFSETQ. The CDR3 reads CASSSVGSTYEQYF. CDR3 DNA: TGCGCCAGCAGCTCCGTCGGCTCAACCTACGAGCAGTACTTC. Variable domain in full (rest from reference TRBV5-1 and TRBJ2-7): KAGVTQTPRYLIKTRGQQVTLSCSPISGHRSVSWYQQTPGQGLQFLFEYFSETQRNKGNFPGRFSGRQFSNSRSEMNVSTLELGDSALYLCASSSVGSTYEQYFGPGTRLTVT.

The table lists this clonotype with a few counts. The chain couples TRBV29-1 to TRBJ1-1, with 8 bases that match TRBD1. V shed 4 bases and J 0 bases; nucleotides not matched to a gene: 4. In germline, CDR1 is SQVTM, CDR2 ANQGSEA. This CDR3 is built from 14 residues. The CDR3 protein is CSVGQGALNTEAFF. The CDR3 coding sequence is TGCAGCGTTGGGCAGGGGGCACTGAACACTGAAGCTTTCTTT.

In its sample, this clonotype was seen a few times. The chain recombines TRBV10-3 with TRBJ2-7; D is ambiguous. Germline loops: CDR1 ENHRY, CDR2 SYGVKD. V lost 3 bases, J lost 4 bases, and 10 bases lay in between. There are 13 residues in the CDR3. The CDR3 region is CAISEPATYEQYF. Here the CDR3 DNA reads TGTGCCATCAGTGAACCGGCGACTTACGAGCAGTACTTC.

This clonotype was detected ten times or more. The chain uses TRBV20-1 and TRBJ2-3; the match to TRBD2 covers 9 bases. The CDR3 runs 15 residues. Germline CDR1 and CDR2: DFQATT and SNEGSKA (reference sequence). V dropped 6 bases and J dropped 5; count of bases not matched to a gene: 12. The chain's CDR3 is CSAYAIAGAVDTQYF. In DNA, the CDR3 is TGCAGTGCCTACGCCATAGCGGGGGCGGTAGATACGCAGTATTTT.

The chain carries TRBV7-9 and TRBJ1-3, with 10 bases lining up with TRBD1. The CDR3 runs 15 residues. With V trimmed by 5 bases and J by 4 bases, 5 bases remained unmatched. The germline CDR1 and CDR2 sequences are SEHNR and FQNEAQ (reference sequence). The CDR3 DNA is TGTGCCAGCAGCCTCCCGGGACAGGGGGGAAACACCATATATTTT. Protein product: CASSLPGQGGNTIYF.

The J gene is TRBJ2-2, the V gene TRBV29-1; no firm D call. Trimming left V 6 bases short and J 1 base short, with 9 bases between. The CDR3 is 13 residues long. The germline V gene encodes CDR1 SQVTM and CDR2 ANQGSEA. Here the CDR3 reads CSVGNGNTGELFF. The CDR3 nucleotides are TGCAGCGTGGGGAACGGGAACACCGGGGAGCTGTTTTTT.

This rearrangement joins TRBV4-1 to TRBJ2-6; D remains ambiguous. Germline V gene lookup returns CDR1 MGHRA and CDR2 YSYEKL. V dropped 0 bases and J dropped 0 bases, with 3 bases sitting between them. The CDR3 has 15 amino acids. The CDR3 reads CASSQEPSGANVLTF. The CDR3 DNA sequence: TGCGCCAGCAGCCAAGAACCCTCTGGGGCCAACGTCCTGACTTTC.

This chain links TRBV29-1 with TRBJ1-6; D gene ambiguous. In germline, CDR1 is SQVTM, CDR2 ANQGSEA. The CDR3 is 13 amino acids. With 8 bases removed from V and 10 bases from J, the gap between germline ends came to 18 bases. DNA for the CDR3: TGCAGCTCCCAAGAAGCGGTTGGCTCACCCCTCCACTTT. Translating it yields CSSQEAVGSPLHF.

This clonotype was seen a few times. The chain has TRBV28 and TRBJ1-3; D is undetermined. This CDR3 has 15 amino acids. Germline V gene data show CDR1 as MDHEN and CDR2 as SYDVKM. The germline V and J ends were trimmed by 7 bases and 2 bases, with 15 bases remaining between them. Here the CDR3 DNA reads TGTGCCAGCACCATCCGGAGGGCAGCTGGAAACACCATATATTTT. It codes for CASTIRRAAGNTIYF.

J is TRBJ1-2 and V is TRBV4-3; D ambiguous. Per germline, CDR1 LGHNA and CDR2 YSLEER. V dropped 1 base and J dropped 5 bases, with 14 bases sitting between them. This CDR3 spans 15 amino acids. Written as DNA, the CDR3 is TGCGCCAGCAGCCAAGGAAGGTCGGGCGCATATGGCTACACCTTC. This encodes CASSQGRSGAYGYTF.